Listed below are T cell receptor beta chains from one sample, sequenced in a study of regulatory T cells in long-lasting Graves disease. MiXCR, applied by TCRdb to the multiplex PCR reads, yields one record per CDR3 protein. The data contain about 610,000 distinct CDR3 sequences, roughly a sixth of them singletons. The sample was also linked to a second study, of T cells in Graves' hyperthyroidism and ophthalmopathy.

The sample in question was peripheral blood mononuclear cells (PBMCs), obtained at new diagnosis, from a patient treated with antithyroid drugs. These receptors were collected from a man in his late teens or twenties with Graves disease. The CDR3 runs from the conserved cysteine through the conserved F or W. The D gene is left open where the match is weak. Clone size appears in some rows only: once, few, many, or a class for an expanded clone.

>TRBJ1-1|NA|NA|TRBV20-1
TGCAGTGCTAGAGAAGAGGAGTCTGAAGCTTTCTTT
CSAREEESEAFF
>TRBJ2-5|NA|few|TRBV10-1
TGCGCCAGCAGTGATGGAGTCATCCAAGAGACCCAGTACTTC
CASSDGVIQETQYF
>TRBJ2-7|NA|few|TRBV7-3
TGTGCCAGCAGCTTGGGGGCAGGGTCGGACTACGAGCAGTACTTC
CASSLGAGSDYEQYF
>TRBJ2-5|TRBD1|NA|TRBV6-1
TGTGCCATCCAGGGGGCGTTTATAGAGACCCAGTACTTC
CAIQGAFIETQYF
>TRBJ2-1|TRBD2|NA|TRBV13
TGTGCCAGCAGCTTAAGTGGACTAGCGGGTCACAATGAGCAGTTCTTC
CASSLSGLAGHNEQFF
>TRBJ2-3|TRBD1|many|TRBV7-2
TGTGCCAGCAGCTCTCACAGGGGTACAGATACGCAGTATTTT
CASSSHRGTDTQYF
>TRBJ2-4|TRBD2|few|TRBV9
TGTGCCAGCAGCCGGGGGGGGGATAAAAACATTCAGTACTTC
CASSRGGDKNIQYF
>TRBJ2-2|NA|many|TRBV7-9
TGTGCCAGCAGCTTGCCGGGACTGAGAGACACCGGGGAGCTGTTTTTT
CASSLPGLRDTGELFF
>TRBJ2-2|NA|many|TRBV15
TGTGCCACCAGCAGGACGGTTGACACCGGGGAGCTGTTTTTT
CATSRTVDTGELFF
>TRBJ2-7|TRBD1|NA|TRBV3-1
TGTGCCAGCAGCCATGATCCCGGGACAGGGATGGGCGAGCAGTACTTC
CASSHDPGTGMGEQYF
>TRBJ1-2|NA|few|TRBV5-1
TGCGCCAGCAGCAAACAAGGGGACGGCCCCTATGGCTACACCTTC
CASSKQGDGPYGYTF
>TRBJ2-3|TRBD2|many|TRBV24-1
TGTGCCACCAGTGCGGCGGGAGCTTATACAGATACGCAGTATTTT
CATSAAGAYTDTQYF
>TRBJ2-1|NA|NA|TRBV7-3
TGTGCCAGCAGCCCTAACTCCTATAAAGAGCAGTTCTTC
CASSPNSYKEQFF
>TRBJ2-1|NA|many|TRBV6-2/TRBV6-3
TGTGCCAGCAGTTACATAAGGGGCGACAATGAGCAGTTCTTC
CASSYIRGDNEQFF
>TRBJ2-7|NA|NA|TRBV28
TGTGCCAGCAGTTTAAGACCCTGCAATGCCCCCTCACACGAGCAGTACTTC
CASSLRPCNAPSHEQYF
>TRBJ2-2|NA|NA|TRBV19
TGTGCCAGTAGTATAGATGGTCGGCCACCGAACACCGGGGAGCTGTTTTTT
CASSIDGRPPNTGELFF
>TRBJ2-7|TRBD1|NA|TRBV20-1
TGCAGTGCTAGAGATCTCGGGACAGCCTCCTACGAGCAGTACTTC
CSARDLGTASYEQYF
>TRBJ2-2|NA|many|TRBV12-3/TRBV12-4
TGTGCCAGCAGTTCATCCCACGGGAACACCGGGGAGCTGTTTTTT
CASSSSHGNTGELFF
>TRBJ1-2|NA|few|TRBV11-3
TGTGCCAGCAGCTTAGTGGCCGGGGCTGGCTACACCTTC
CASSLVAGAGYTF
>TRBJ2-3|TRBD2|NA|TRBV5-5
TGTGCCAGCAGCCTACTAACTAGCGGGGGAACAGATACGCAGTATTTT
CASSLLTSGGTDTQYF
>TRBJ1-1|TRBD1|NA|TRBV12-3/TRBV12-4
TGTGCCAGCAGTTTTGGGCGGAGGGGGCGCAGTGACACTGAAGCTTTCTTT
CASSFGRRGRSDTEAFF
>TRBJ1-2|TRBD1|many|TRBV30
TGTGCCTGGATACTGACAGGGAACGGAGGCTACACCTTC
CAWILTGNGGYTF
>TRBJ1-2|NA|many|TRBV18
TGTGCCAGCTCACCACCGTGGAACAGGGATGGCTACACCTTC
CASSPPWNRDGYTF
>TRBJ2-7|TRBD1|NA|TRBV20-1
TGCAGTGCTAGTACACAGGGGGCTGACGAGCAGTACTTC
CSASTQGADEQYF
>TRBJ2-5|TRBD2|NA|TRBV6-2/TRBV6-3
TGTGCCAGCCAACTAGCGGGAGGGAGACAAGAGACCCAGTACTTC
CASQLAGGRQETQYF
>TRBJ1-2|NA|NA|TRBV30
TGTGCCTGGAGTGTACGGGCGGTAGGACGATATGGCTACACCTTC
CAWSVRAVGRYGYTF
>TRBJ2-5|TRBD2|many|TRBV28
TGTGCCAGCAGTCCTAGGACTAGCGGAGAGACCCAGTACTTC
CASSPRTSGETQYF
>TRBJ1-6|TRBD1|few|TRBV11-2
TGTGCCAGCAGCTTAGATCGACAGGGTGGGCCCCTCCACTTT
CASSLDRQGGPLHF
>TRBJ2-1|TRBD2|many|TRBV11-3
TGTGCCAGCAGCGCGGGACTAGCGGCAGAGAACTACAATGAGCAGTTCTTC
CASSAGLAAENYNEQFF
>TRBJ2-5|NA|few|TRBV7-9
TGTGCCAGCAGCTTAATGATGGGAGGACAAGAGACCCAGTACTTC
CASSLMMGGQETQYF
>TRBJ1-1|NA|few|TRBV6-1
TGTGCCAGCAGTGAAAGTCGGCAGTTGAGCACTGAAGCTTTCTTT
CASSESRQLSTEAFF
>TRBJ1-2|TRBD1|few|TRBV4-1
TGCGCCAGCAGCCAAGAACCGACAGGGGCGTTCTATGGCTACACCTTC
CASSQEPTGAFYGYTF
>TRBJ1-5|TRBD1|few|TRBV5-6
TGTGCCAGCAGCTTGGTGAACCGACAGGGTTGGAATCAGCCCCAGCATTTT
CASSLVNRQGWNQPQHF
>TRBJ2-5|TRBD2|many|TRBV5-6
TGTGCCAGCAGCTTTAGCGGGAGCGGGACCCAGTACTTC
CASSFSGSGTQYF
>TRBJ2-2|TRBD2|NA|TRBV3-1
TGTGCCAGCAGCCAAGACAGGACGGGAGGAACTCGGGAGCTGTTTTTT
CASSQDRTGGTRELFF
>TRBJ1-1|NA|many|TRBV18
TGTGCCAGCTCCCGGGACGAGAACACTGAAGCTTTCTTT
CASSRDENTEAFF
>TRBJ2-1|TRBD2|NA|TRBV20-1
TGCAGTGCTAGATTTGCGGGGACTAGCCTTCTCTATGAGCAGTTCTTC
CSARFAGTSLLYEQFF
>TRBJ1-1|NA|NA|TRBV7-9
TGTGCCAGCACCGACGGGGCGACGGGGGGTTACACTGAAGCTTTCTTT
CASTDGATGGYTEAFF
>TRBJ2-7|NA|many|TRBV6-1
TGTGCCAGCAGTGCGGGCAGATACGGAACCCACGAGCAGTACTTC
CASSAGRYGTHEQYF
>TRBJ2-5|TRBD2|few|TRBV7-2
TGTGCCAGCAGCCTCGGGAGCGGGAGGAGGGAGACCCAGTACTTC
CASSLGSGRRETQYF
>TRBJ2-6|TRBD1|many|TRBV27
TGTGCCAGCTACCGGGACAGGGGCGTGGGTGGGGCCAACGTCCTGACTTTC
CASYRDRGVGGANVLTF